The TCR beta chain described here comes from a study of shared clonotypes between healthy human individuals. At the level of the study: Per donor, three plates held CD4 naive cells, three held CD4 memory, two held CD8 naive and one held CD8 memory. Study findings and constraints: Genetic and exposure-history diversity was limited by the few donors.

In regard to this clone: What it recognizes is unknown. The junction shows a germline mismatch at one end, possibly a read error.

This CDR3 region has 13 residues. CDR1 is SNHLY and CDR2 is FYNNEI in the germline V gene. In the original analysis: ImmunoSEQ supplied junction-only sequences lacking quality scores, so filtering was different. Method: immunoSEQ multiplex PCR; TCRdb's copy keeps in-frame clones and lacks some. V and J calls and clone size are copied from that table; D and trimming were computed from the DNA. The table lists roughly 700,000 clones, around 74% of them singletons. The sequenced sample consisted of memory CD4+ T cells sorted from blood. Documented subset: CD45RA-negative fraction. This chain links TRBV2 with TRBJ2-2; D may be TRBD1 (6 bases). The TCR sequence derives from a young woman in good health. DNA for the CDR3: TGTGCCGGCAGCATGCAGGGGACCGGGGAGCTGTTTTTT. Amino acid sequence: CAGSMQGTGELFF.